This TCR beta chain came from a study of blood T cell repertoires in COVID-19. As handled by the study authors: By means of reference gene primer amplification, nucleated cell counts were estimated. Assay: immunoSEQ multiplex PCR; the TCRdb copy retains only in-frame clones and omits some. V and J calls and clone size follow that table, whereas D and trimming were derived from the DNA. The sample contains roughly 120,000 clones, 81% of which appear only once. Germline V gene lookup returns CDR1 LGHDT and CDR2 YNNKEL (reference sequence). The V gene lost 5 bases and the J gene lost 0 bases, with 10 bases spanning the gap. The CDR3 has 14 amino acids.

The chain links TRBV3-1 (or the pseudogene TRBV3-2) to TRBJ1-1, with TRBD1 as a possible D gene (5 bases). Sequencing was carried out using peripheral blood. This clonotype was obtained from a man in his forties or fifties with acute or convalescent COVID-19. The CDR3 sequence: CASSFHRLNTEAFF. CDR3 in DNA: TGTGCCAGCAGCTTTCACAGGTTGAACACTGAAGCTTTCTTT.